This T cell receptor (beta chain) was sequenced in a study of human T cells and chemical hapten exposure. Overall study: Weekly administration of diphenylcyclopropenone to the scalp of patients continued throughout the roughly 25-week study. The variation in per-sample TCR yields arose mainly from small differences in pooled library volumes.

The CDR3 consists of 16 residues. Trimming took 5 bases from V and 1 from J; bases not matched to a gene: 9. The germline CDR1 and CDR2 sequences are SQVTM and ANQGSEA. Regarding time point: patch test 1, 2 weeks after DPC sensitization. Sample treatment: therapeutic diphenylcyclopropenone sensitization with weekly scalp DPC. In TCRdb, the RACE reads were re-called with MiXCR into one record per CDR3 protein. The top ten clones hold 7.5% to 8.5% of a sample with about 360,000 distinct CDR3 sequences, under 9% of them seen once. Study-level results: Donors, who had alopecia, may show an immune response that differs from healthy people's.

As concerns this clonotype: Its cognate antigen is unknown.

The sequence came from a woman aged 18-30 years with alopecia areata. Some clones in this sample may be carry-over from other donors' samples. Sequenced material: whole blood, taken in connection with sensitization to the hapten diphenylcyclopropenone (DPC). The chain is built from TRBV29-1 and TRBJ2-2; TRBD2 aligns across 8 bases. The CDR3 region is CSVQAERGRNTGELFF. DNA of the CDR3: TGCAGCGTTCAGGCGGAGCGGGGGAGGAACACCGGGGAGCTGTTTTTT.